Here is one TCR beta chain with its context. The target antigen is unknown. This sample is part of a study of memory B cells and T cells in multiple sclerosis. General observations from the study: Normalization was needed because clone-set size differences affected shared clonotype counts.

After stimulus-free culture, autoproliferating CFSE-dim and non-proliferating CFSE-high T cells were sequenced separately. Cultures began with about 50 million CFSE-labeled PBMCs, unstimulated for 7 to 8 days, with replicate wells pooled. CFSE at about 0.5 uM labeled the PBMCs, which were then cultured unstimulated. The CDR3 length is 18 residues. CDR1 is MDHEN and CDR2 is SYDVKM in the germline V gene. V lost 5 bases and J lost 2; bases outside the gene matches: 14. Clones were read by immunoSEQ multiplex PCR, and TCRdb kept only the in-frame ones, dropping some. The sample gives fewer than 40,000 clones, about 83% of which show up once; approximately 2.6% is in the top ten.

The chain couples TRBV28 to TRBJ2-3, with TRBD2 identical over 9 bases. This sequence originates from a human donor with multiple sclerosis. Sequencing was done on a sample of PBMCs from blood kept in culture. CDR3 in DNA: TGTGCCAGCAGTCACATCACAGGGACTAGCTCTGCCACAGATACGCAGTATTTT. It encodes CASSHITGTSSATDTQYF.